Included here is one T cell receptor (beta chain) sequence, with context. This clonotype was counted a few times. No antigen is known for it. The input lacks base qualities; no much larger clone sits a single base away. The sample belongs to a study of T-cell memory formation after mild COVID-19 (dated by TCRdb to about 2021). Some background on the complete study: TCR sequence clusters from the two donors were largely donor specific. Two young, previously healthy adult volunteers, one female and one male, were included in the cohort. In a couple of donors, T-cell clones that expanded and contracted after mild COVID-19 were followed by sequencing TCRalpha and TCRbeta repertoires longitudinally. The paper's findings and limits, for the study overall: The detection of some responding clones in pre-infection memory suggests that pre-existing cross-reactive memory T cells joined the SARS-CoV-2 response. Contracting CD4+ clones were located mainly in the CM and EM memory subsets, whereas CD8+ clones were found to be enriched in EMRA. The study covered only a couple of mild cases, and larger cohorts including severe cases with pre-infection samples were considered necessary. Balanced CD4/CD8 phenotypes were observed for clones contracting from day 15 to 85, whereas a bias towards CD4+ was observed for a second wave of clones expanding from day 15 to 37. The second-wave clones that peaked on day 37 were not confirmed to be SARS-CoV-2 specific.

From cysteine to phenylalanine, the CDR3 is 14 amino acids long. Only the CDR3 region is kept as DNA, spanning 42 bases read in frame from base 1. The germline V gene gives CDR1 as SGDLS and CDR2 as YYNGEE. V is shortened by 1 base, J by 1 base, and the region joining them spans 8 bases. Ficoll-Paque density gradient centrifugation was used to isolate PBMCs. Sequencing took place on an Illumina NovaSeq 6000. TCRalpha and TCRbeta cDNA libraries were built by 5'RACE with constant-segment primers, adding sample barcodes and unique molecular identifiers. RNA was extracted from every sample with Trizol reagent. Amplification of the libraries took two PCR steps, and the second step added a second sample barcode plus Illumina TruSeq adapters. Libraries were sequenced on an Illumina NovaSeq with 2 x 150 bp paired-end reads. As for the authors' bioinformatics: Demultiplexing of reads and collapsing into UMI-guided consensus sequences were performed with migec v1.2.7. Using mixcr v2.1.11, UMI consensuses were aligned to TRA and TRB V and J templates and then assembled into clonotypes. Clonotypes were classified as expanded or contracted when called significant by both edgeR and NoisET, with noise models trained on biological replicates. For edgeR calls, the thresholds were a false discovery rate-adjusted p below 0.01 and a log2 fold-change of 1. PCA with hierarchical clustering of max-normalized trajectories of the 1000 most abundant clonotypes was used as exploratory dynamics analysis. Separately sequenced CD4+ and CD8+ repertoires were used to assign a CD4 or CD8 phenotype to each responding clone. TCRdb ran its own pipeline on the public reads, namely fastp trimming at Q25 and MiXCR clone calling, and kept in-frame beta chains. Rows with one shared CDR3 protein collapse into an entry with the most common genes and DNA. TCRdb's processing, not the authors', yielded these V and J calls. The sample records more than 350,000 distinct CDR3 sequences, 16% of which are singletons. The top ten constitute under 25% of the sample.

The chain is encoded by TRBV9 joined to TRBJ1-1, with TRBD1 tentatively as D gene (6 bases match). The receptor comes from a man in his late teens or twenties who had mild COVID-19 (a few samples of this study predate the infection). The sample titles of this study are shuffled in the database, so cell type and time point are left out; the donor was told from shared clones. Sequencing was done on a sample of PBMCs or a T cell subset sorted from them (not recorded which). The CDR3 loop reads CASSVTGQNTEAFF. In nucleotides, the sequence is TGTGCCAGCAGCGTAACAGGGCAGAACACTGAAGCTTTCTTT.